Following are 24 T cell receptor beta chains from one sample sequenced in a study of T cell changes during pregnancy in multiple sclerosis. The table came from immunoSEQ multiplex PCR; TCRdb's copy has only in-frame clones and leaves some out. The data contain about 33,000 clones, about 91% of them singletons. The specimen comprised CD4+ T cells from peripheral blood mononuclear cells, sampled in the third trimester of pregnancy. These receptor sequences come from a female donor in good health, enrolled as a control in a pregnancy study.

The chain has TRBV10-3 and TRBJ1-4, with a tentative D call TRBD1 (6 bases). The germline V and J ends were trimmed by 6 bases and 3 bases, with 11 bases remaining between them. The length of the CDR3 is 14 residues. CDR1 is ENHRY, CDR2 SYGVKD, per germline. The CDR3 DNA is TGTGCCATCAGCTCAGGGGTGGCTAATGAAAAACTGTTTTTT. It is translated as CAISSGVANEKLFF.

This rearrangement joins TRBV9 to TRBJ1-5; tentative D call: TRBD1 (6 bases). The V gene's germline CDR1 is SGDLS and CDR2 YYNGEE. V was trimmed by 5 bases and J by 3 bases, leaving 9 bases between them. This CDR3 comprises 13 residues. In DNA, the CDR3 is TGTGCCAGCAGGGGGACATCCAATCAGCCCCAGCATTTT. Translated, it gives CASRGTSNQPQHF.

The V and J genes are TRBV29-1 and TRBJ1-4; the D is unclear. The V end was cut by 4 bases, the J end by 3 bases, with 9 bases between. Per germline, CDR1 SQVTM and CDR2 ANQGSEA. The CDR3 covers 13 residues. DNA of the CDR3: TGCAGCGTTGTCTACGGGGCTAATGAAAAACTGTTTTTT. Protein sequence: CSVVYGANEKLFF. Variable domain in full (rest from reference TRBV29-1 and TRBJ1-4): SAVISQKPSRDICQRGTSLTIQCQVDSQVTMMFWYRQQPGQSLTLIATANQGSEATYESGFVIDKFPISRPNLTFSTLTVSNMSPEDSSIYLCSVVYGANEKLFFGSGTQLSVL.

The chain has TRBV5-1 and TRBJ2-1; perhaps TRBD2 as D (6 bases). V was trimmed by 4 bases and J by 9 bases, leaving 17 bases between them. Per the germline V gene, CDR1 is SGHRS and CDR2 is YFSETQ. The CDR3 consists of 14 residues. For the CDR3, the DNA is TGCGCCAGCAGCCCGGGACTCCAAGGCACTGAGCAGTTCTTC. Its translation is CASSPGLQGTEQFF.

The chain has TRBV11-2 and TRBJ1-2; a possible D gene is TRBD1 (5 bases). V dropped 6 bases and J dropped 5 bases, with 13 bases sitting between them. CDR3 length equals 13 residues. Per germline, CDR1 SGHAT and CDR2 FQNNGV. CDR3 nucleotides: TGTGCCAGCAGATCGATAGGGGTATATGGCTACACCTTC. Its translation: CASRSIGVYGYTF.

The V gene is TRBV7-2, the J gene TRBJ2-2; 10 bases line up with TRBD2. This CDR3 spans 17 amino acids. CDR1 is SGHTA, CDR2 FQGNSA, per germline. Trimming cost V 4 bases and J 7 bases; bases outside gene matches: 12. CDR3 DNA sequence: TGTGCCAGCAGCTCCCAGGTCCTAGCGGGAGTTATCGGGGAGCTGTTTTTT. Protein sequence: CASSSQVLAGVIGELFF.

The V call is TRBV4-2, the J call TRBJ1-2, with D possibly matching TRBD1 (5 bases). CDR1 LGHNA and CDR2 YNFKEQ come from the germline V gene. The CDR3 has 17 residues. Trimming left V 0 bases short and J 6 bases short, with 20 bases between. The CDR3: CASSQDPGRGIGDGYTF. The CDR3 DNA reads as TGTGCCAGCAGCCAAGATCCGGGACGGGGGATAGGGGATGGCTACACCTTC.

The V gene is TRBV9, the J gene TRBJ1-3; no firm D call. Germline CDR1 is SGDLS and CDR2 is YYNGEE. Trimming left V 2 bases short and J 1 base short, with 13 bases between. The length of the CDR3 is 16 residues. CDR3: CASSVTDTGSGNTIYF. The CDR3 DNA is TGTGCCAGCAGCGTTACAGATACCGGATCTGGAAACACCATATATTTT.

J is TRBJ2-1 and V is TRBV2; the D gene is possibly TRBD2 (5 bases). CDR1 and CDR2 from the germline V gene are SNHLY and FYNNEI. Trimming cost V 6 bases and J 2 bases, with 14 bases left between them. The CDR3 loop spans 15 amino acids. CDR3 amino acids: CASSARVKPYNEQFF. The CDR3 DNA follows: TGTGCCAGCAGCGCGCGGGTCAAGCCCTACAATGAGCAGTTCTTC.

This chain connects TRBV28 to TRBJ2-7; TRBD2 matches 10 bases. Germline values: CDR1 MDHEN, CDR2 SYDVKM. This CDR3 has 17 residues. Germline trimming cut 5 bases from V and 1 base from J; bases unmatched to any gene: 11. The DNA of the CDR3 is TGTGCCAGCAGTCTATCCCCTAGCGGGGGCGCTTCCTACGAGCAGTACTTC. Its translation: CASSLSPSGGASYEQYF.

This chain uses TRBV5-1 with TRBJ1-4, with TRBD1 matching over 7 bases. This CDR3 contains 14 residues. Germline V gene lookup returns CDR1 SGHRS and CDR2 YFSETQ. The ends lost 3 bases at V and 4 bases at J; junction bases unmatched: 3. The chain's CDR3 is CASSWTGRNEKLFF. The CDR3 nucleotides read TGCGCCAGCAGCTGGACAGGACGTAATGAAAAACTGTTTTTT.

A word on this clone: The conserved closing phenylalanine or tryptophan is absent in this CDR3, likely reflecting a read error. No DNA is shown, since the ends of the CDR3 on it are uncertain; the CDR3 is the one TCRdb lists. The V call is TRBV6-1, the J call TRBJ1-4. The CDR3 is 11 amino acids long, termini counted. Per the germline V gene, CDR1 is MNHNS and CDR2 is SASEGT. CDR3 loop: CASSEAVRITI.

The CDR3 region is CASSLERGSSYEQYF. CDR3 bases: TGCGCCAGCAGCTTAGAGCGGGGGAGCTCCTACGAGCAGTACTTC. This rearrangement joins TRBV5-1 to TRBJ2-7, with TRBD2 matching over 8 bases. J lost 0 bases, V lost 2 bases, and 4 bases had no gene match. This CDR3 contains 15 residues. Germline CDR1 is SGHRS and CDR2 is YFSETQ.

The CDR3, as DNA: TGTGCCAGCAGCTTACGGTCGTCGAACACCGGGGAGCTGTTTTTT. As protein: CASSLRSSNTGELFF. This chain links TRBV9 with TRBJ2-2; D is undetermined. This CDR3 comprises 15 residues. Germline assignment: CDR1 SGDLS and CDR2 YYNGEE. Between the trimmed V and J ends, which lost 4 bases and 0 bases, there was a span of 10 bases.

This chain connects TRBV13 to TRBJ2-7, with D possibly being TRBD2 (5 bases). CDR3 length: 16 amino acids. V was clipped by 1 base and J by 7 bases, with 20 bases between them. Per the germline V gene, CDR1 is PRHDT and CDR2 is FYEKMQ (reference sequence). The CDR3, as DNA: TGTGCCAGCAGCTTAGCCCGCAGCGGTCCCCTCAGGGAGCAGTACTTC. Translation: CASSLARSGPLREQYF.

The CDR3 reads CSVGLAGGQETQYF. CDR3 sequence (DNA): TGCAGCGTTGGCCTAGCGGGGGGGCAAGAGACCCAGTACTTC. The chain has TRBV29-1 and TRBJ2-5; 12 bases align to TRBD2. The CDR3 has 14 amino acids. J gave up 2 bases and V 4 bases, and 2 bases lay outside the gene matches. CDR1 is SQVTM and CDR2 is ANQGSEA in the germline V gene.

V usage is TRBV5-1 and J usage is TRBJ2-1; 7 bases are a match to TRBD1. CDR3 length: 15 amino acids. Germline V gene data show CDR1 as SGHRS and CDR2 as YFSETQ. Losses at the gene ends were 4 bases for V and 3 bases for J; bases not matched to a gene: 7. CDR3 sequence (DNA): TGCGCCAGCAGCCCCACAGGGGACCACTACAATGAGCAGTTCTTC. Translation: CASSPTGDHYNEQFF.

The rearrangement joins TRBV7-2 to TRBJ2-7; 9 positions agree with TRBD2. Looked up from germline, CDR1 is SGHTA and CDR2 is FQGNSA. V gave up 0 bases and J gave up 6 bases; unmatched junction bases: 6. CDR3 size: 15 residues. Here the CDR3 DNA reads TGTGCCAGCAGCTTAGCGACTAGCGGAGTCACCGAGCAGTACTTC. It translates to CASSLATSGVTEQYF.

This clone was observed a single time. The genes are TRBV7-9 and TRBJ2-5; 12 bases align to TRBD2. Germline assignment: CDR1 SEHNR and CDR2 FQNEAQ (reference sequence). V shed 3 bases and J 5 bases; nucleotides not matched to a gene: 4. The CDR3 covers 15 residues. CDR3 coding DNA: TGTGCCAGCAGCTTCGCTAGCGGGGGGGTGGAGACCCAGTACTTC. It yields the protein CASSFASGGVETQYF.

This clone was found a few times. This chain uses TRBV28 with TRBJ1-6; 9 bases are a match to TRBD1. V shed 3 bases, J shed 0 bases, and the junction held 3 bases outside the gene matches. The CDR3 is 17 amino acids. The germline gives CDR1 MDHEN, CDR2 SYDVKM. Written as DNA, the CDR3 is TGTGCCAGCAGTTTGGGGACAGGGAGCTCCTATAATTCACCCCTCCACTTT. Translation: CASSLGTGSSYNSPLHF.

This chain uses TRBV6-1 with TRBJ2-3, with 8 nucleotides matching TRBD2. Germline CDR1 MNHNS, CDR2 SASEGT. This CDR3 is built from 15 residues. Unmatched junction bases numbered 8, after V lost 6 bases and J lost 3 bases. This chain's CDR3 is CASRPPGLVTDTQYF. CDR3 nucleotide sequence: TGTGCCAGCAGACCCCCGGGACTAGTTACAGATACGCAGTATTTT.

The chain carries TRBV6-1 and TRBJ2-1, with TRBD2 matching 7 bases. From germline, CDR1 is MNHNS and CDR2 SASEGT. CDR3 length equals 14 residues. V was clipped by 8 bases and J by 6 bases; unmatched bases: 10. CDR3 protein: CASVLAVLGNEQFF. The CDR3 bases are TGTGCCAGCGTTCTAGCGGTCCTGGGCAATGAGCAGTTCTTC.

The chain links TRBV2 to TRBJ2-1, with 11 positions matching TRBD1. In germline, CDR1 is SNHLY, CDR2 FYNNEI. This CDR3 is built from 15 residues. J gave up 6 bases and V 5 bases, and 6 bases lay outside the gene matches. CDR3 loop: CASSPDRGQGNEQFF. In DNA form, the CDR3 reads TGTGCCAGCAGTCCGGACAGGGGGCAAGGCAATGAGCAGTTCTTC.

V and J are TRBV5-4 and TRBJ2-1; D not resolved. The CDR3 is 11 amino acids. The ends were cut back, 0 bases at V and 9 bases at J, with 4 bases in the middle. Germline CDR1 reads SGHNT; CDR2 reads YYREEE (reference sequence). CDR3 region: CASSLAREQFF. The CDR3 DNA sequence: TGTGCCAGCAGCTTGGCCCGTGAGCAGTTCTTC.